The present T cell receptor beta chain was sequenced within a study of blood T cell repertoires in COVID-19. Overall study: Italy, Spain and the United States were the sources of the convalescent and acute COVID-19 samples. T cells, B-cell-depleted T cells, or PBMCs provided the cDNA or gDNA that served as material.

The authors' processing: For nucleated cells, counts were estimated from reference gene primer amplification. Using immunoSEQ multiplex PCR, the repertoire was profiled, and TCRdb retains in-frame clones only, with some absent. The V and J calls and the clone size are those of that table, but D and trimming were determined from the DNA. The top ten clones hold approximately 7.3% of a sample with fewer than 450,000 clones, 88% of them seen once. The CDR3 covers 17 residues. Trimming pared 0 bases from V and 0 bases from J, leaving 14 bases between. Looked up from germline, CDR1 is KGHSH and CDR2 is LQKENI. One Seattle source followed patients from active infection through their disease course.

This receptor was identified in a woman between 65 and 79 years old with COVID-19, enrolled during active disease. The sample taken for sequencing was peripheral blood. The gene calls are TRBV18 and TRBJ1-1; no firm D call. The CDR3 protein is CASSPPGSTVVNTEAFF. Here the CDR3 DNA reads TGTGCCAGCTCACCACCGGGTTCAACAGTAGTGAACACTGAAGCTTTCTTT.